This T cell receptor beta chain was documented in a study of early T cells in non-severe SARS-CoV-2 infection. Unique molecular identifiers were added to individual cDNA molecules. TCRdb re-called the 5' RACE reads through MiXCR, storing one row per CDR3 protein. The sample gives tens of thousands of distinct CDR3 sequences, roughly 7% of which show up once; 6.5% to 8.5% is in the top ten. CDR3 length: 13 residues. V was clipped by 2 bases and J by 6 bases, with 13 bases between them. Germline CDR1 and CDR2: DFQATT and SNEGSKA (reference sequence). Comment on this clonotype: A much bigger clone sits one base away, suggesting this may be a read error.

Sample: whole blood. The V and J genes are TRBV20-1 and TRBJ1-2; no reliable D call. The receptor's source is an adult who was a healthcare worker with PCR-confirmed SARS-CoV-2 infection or an uninfected control (not recorded which). The CDR3 DNA reads as TGCAGTGCTAGACTTGTAGGGAATCATGGCTACACCTTC. Protein product: CSARLVGNHGYTF.